The 24 T cell receptor beta chains in this list originate from one sample, sequenced in a study of blood T cells in healthy people across ages. A sample-barcoded 5' primer and a J-beta primer mix were used in a second PCR of roughly 6 to 11 cycles. TCRdb reprocessed the 5' RACE reads via MiXCR and lists one record per CDR3 protein. The sample records some 760,000 distinct CDR3 sequences, roughly 25% being singletons. This sample also belongs to another study, concerning T cells of mothers and their children.

The sequenced sample was blood. Receptors were obtained from a boy under 18 in good health.

This chain joins TRBV20-1 and TRBJ2-7; 10 bases are a match to TRBD2. Near its end, the DNA agrees better with TRBJ2-1, so the J call may be wrong. The V gene's germline CDR1 is DFQATT and CDR2 SNEGSKA (reference sequence). The CDR3 contains 15 residues. CDR3 in DNA: TGCAGTGCTAGGACTACTAGCGGGGCCTACAATGAGCAGTTCTTC. Translated: CSARTTSGAYNEQFF.

V usage is TRBV4-1 and J usage is TRBJ2-1; D gene unclear. Germline loops: CDR1 MGHRA, CDR2 YSYEKL. This CDR3 is built from 17 residues. Trimming removed 1 base from V and 7 bases from J, with 20 bases in between. For the CDR3, the DNA is TGCGCCAGCAGCCAAGGTGCAGCGTATGGACGCTGGAATGAGCAGTTCTTC. Encoded protein: CASSQGAAYGRWNEQFF.

The V call is TRBV27, the J call TRBJ1-5; 7 bases map to TRBD1. The germline V gene has CDR1 MNHEY and CDR2 SMNVEV (reference sequence). The CDR3 spans 14 residues. After removal of 1 base from V and 4 bases from J, the junction contained 1 base not matched to a gene. This CDR3 is CASSLYRGNQPQHF. DNA of the CDR3: TGTGCCAGCAGTTTATACAGGGGAAATCAGCCCCAGCATTTT.

The V and J genes are TRBV20-1 and TRBJ2-7, with 9 positions matching TRBD2. The germline gives CDR1 DFQATT, CDR2 SNEGSKA (reference sequence). The V segment lost 0 bases and the J segment 3 bases; nucleotides outside the gene matches: 6. This CDR3 is 15 amino acids long. The CDR3 nucleotides are TGCAGTGCTAGAGATCTAGGGACTAGCTTCTACGAGCAGTACTTC. It translates to CSARDLGTSFYEQYF.

In this sample, this clonotype turned up a few times. V gene TRBV20-1 combines with J gene TRBJ1-3; D call uncertain. Germline V gives CDR1 DFQATT, CDR2 SNEGSKA (reference sequence). The ends were cut back, 0 bases at V and 4 bases at J, with 7 bases in the middle. The CDR3 totals 13 residues. CDR3 nucleotides: TGCAGTGCTAGAGATGTGCAAGGAAACACCATATATTTT. Encoded protein: CSARDVQGNTIYF.

The chain carries TRBV12-3 or TRBV12-4 and TRBJ2-1; possible D gene TRBD1, 5 bases. Deletions cut 2 bases from V and 10 bases from J, with 6 bases between. The length of the CDR3 is 11 residues. The CDR3 loop reads CASSLRQEQFF. Written as DNA, the CDR3 is TGTGCCAGCAGTTTAAGACAGGAGCAGTTCTTC.

The chain recombines TRBV29-1 with TRBJ1-4; 9 positions agree with TRBD1. After removal of 8 bases from V and 6 bases from J, the junction contained 10 bases not matched to a gene. The CDR3 runs to 14 residues. Germline V gives CDR1 SQVTM, CDR2 ANQGSEA. The CDR3 loop is CSPASGTGYEKLFF. CDR3 bases: TGCAGCCCTGCATCCGGGACAGGGTATGAAAAACTGTTTTTT.

The genes are TRBV5-1 and TRBJ2-5; 7 bases are shared with TRBD2. Gene TRBJ2-1 matches the end of the DNA better, so the J call may be wrong. The CDR3 extends over 15 amino acids. The V gene's germline CDR1 is SGHRS and CDR2 YFSETQ. CDR3 nucleotide sequence: TGCGCCAGCAGCTTGGAAGCGGGAAAGGGTAATGAGCAGTTCTTC. It encodes CASSLEAGKGNEQFF.

This clonotype was seen more than once but under ten times. The chain combines TRBV3-1 with TRBJ2-7, with D possibly being TRBD2 (6 bases). Germline CDR1 is LGHDT and CDR2 is YNNKEL (reference sequence). V dropped 4 bases and J dropped 0 bases, with 13 bases sitting between them. This CDR3 comprises 15 residues. CDR3 amino acids: CASSPDGGNSYEQYF. The CDR3 DNA sequence: TGTGCCAGCAGCCCTGATGGGGGGAACTCCTACGAGCAGTACTTC.

The chain has TRBV10-3 and TRBJ2-5; D perhaps matches TRBD1 (6 bases). The CDR3 is made up of 13 amino acids. Germline V gene lookup returns CDR1 ENHRY and CDR2 SYGVKD. Trimming pared 7 bases from V and 3 bases from J, leaving 12 bases between. The CDR3 region is CAIMAGAEETQYF. In DNA form, the CDR3 reads TGTGCCATCATGGCAGGGGCAGAAGAGACCCAGTACTTC.

This clonotype was seen more than once but under ten times. The V gene is TRBV6-5, the J gene TRBJ2-7; D possibly corresponds to TRBD1 (6 bases). The V end was cut by 4 bases, the J end by 5 bases, with 12 bases between. The germline V gene encodes CDR1 MNHEY and CDR2 SVGAGI. CDR3 length: 13 residues. CDR3 sequence reads: CASSSPDRHEQYF. DNA of the CDR3: TGTGCCAGCAGTTCCCCGGACAGACACGAGCAGTACTTC.

The V gene is TRBV9, the J gene TRBJ1-1; D ambiguous. CDR1 and CDR2 (germline): SGDLS, YYNGEE. The germline V and J ends were trimmed by 0 bases and 4 bases, with 7 bases remaining between them. This CDR3 is built from 13 residues. The CDR3 spells CASSVGAATEAFF. The CDR3 DNA sequence: TGTGCCAGCAGCGTAGGGGCCGCCACTGAAGCTTTCTTT.

The chain uses TRBV30 and TRBJ2-1, with D unclear. The better agreement between TRBJ2-7 and the DNA end casts doubt on the J call. The CDR3 runs to 12 residues. Germline V lookup: CDR1 GTSNPN, CDR2 SVGIG (reference sequence). The CDR3 DNA reads TGTGCCTGGAGTAGTCGGGTGGGGGAGCAGTACTTC. Its translation: CAWSSRVGEQYF.

This clonotype was seen more than once but under ten times. The V call is TRBV5-1, the J call TRBJ2-3; tentatively, D is TRBD1 (6 bases). CDR3 length equals 15 residues. The V end lost 0 bases, the J end lost 4 bases, and 12 bases lay between the germline ends. Germline V gene data show CDR1 as SGHRS and CDR2 as YFSETQ. The CDR3 sequence: CASSLEAGAADTQYF. As DNA, the CDR3 is TGCGCCAGCAGCTTGGAAGCAGGGGCGGCAGATACGCAGTATTTT.

This clonotype came up a few times. The J gene is TRBJ2-5, the V gene TRBV20-1; 8 bases map to TRBD2. Germline V gives CDR1 DFQATT, CDR2 SNEGSKA (reference sequence). Trimming at V came to 6 bases and at J to 0 bases, leaving 12 bases not matched to a gene. This CDR3 spans 16 amino acids. The CDR3 DNA reads as TGCAGTGCCATGGCGGGGGGCAGGGCGCACCAAGAGACCCAGTACTTC. Its translation: CSAMAGGRAHQETQYF.

J is TRBJ1-5 and V is TRBV27; D is possibly TRBD1 (5 bases). Deletions cut 5 bases from V and 7 bases from J, with 12 bases between. Germline assignment: CDR1 MNHEY and CDR2 SMNVEV (reference sequence). This CDR3 contains 13 residues. CDR3 coding DNA: TGTGCCAGCAGTGAGGGGTCTAGGCAGCCCCAGCATTTT. It translates to CASSEGSRQPQHF.

The rearrangement joins TRBV20-1 to TRBJ2-1, with 9 bases aligning to TRBD1. Trimming cost V 3 bases and J 6 bases; bases outside gene matches: 9. From germline, CDR1 is DFQATT and CDR2 SNEGSKA (reference sequence). The CDR3 totals 15 residues. The CDR3: CSASFGTGSVNEQFF. In DNA form, the CDR3 reads TGCAGTGCTAGCTTTGGGACAGGGTCAGTCAATGAGCAGTTCTTC.

The V and J genes are TRBV4-3 and TRBJ2-4; D may be TRBD2 (6 bases). CDR3 length: 15 amino acids. V was clipped by 0 bases and J by 2 bases, with 8 bases between them. Germline values: CDR1 LGHNA, CDR2 YSLEER. The CDR3 sequence: CASSQDRGSKNIQYF. As DNA, the CDR3 is TGCGCCAGCAGCCAAGATCGGGGGTCCAAAAACATTCAGTACTTC.

The chain uses TRBV7-8 and TRBJ2-5, with 10 bases lining up with TRBD2. CDR1 SGHVS and CDR2 FQNEAQ come from the germline V gene. After removal of 4 bases from V and 5 bases from J, the junction contained 7 bases not matched to a gene. The CDR3 totals 15 residues. The CDR3 spells CASSSGTSEPETQYF. As DNA, the CDR3 is TGTGCCAGCAGCTCGGGGACTAGCGAACCGGAGACCCAGTACTTC.

The chain carries TRBV7-2 and TRBJ2-7, with D possibly matching TRBD2 (5 bases). The V end was cut by 6 bases, the J end by 6 bases, with 15 bases between. Germline V gene lookup returns CDR1 SGHTA and CDR2 FQGNSA. The CDR3 runs 13 residues. Here the CDR3 DNA reads TGTGCCAGCAGTTCCCCCGGACTCCTCGAGCAGTACTTC. Translation gives CASSSPGLLEQYF.

This clonotype came up a few times. The V and J genes are TRBV7-2 and TRBJ1-1; a possible D gene is TRBD1 (5 bases). The CDR3 is 15 residues long. Germline lookup yields CDR1 SGHTA and CDR2 FQGNSA. V was trimmed by 1 base and J by 1 base, leaving 10 bases between them. CDR3 in DNA: TGTGCCAGCAGCTTAGAATTTGGGGGGAACACTGAAGCTTTCTTT. The encoded protein is CASSLEFGGNTEAFF.

The chain recombines TRBV7-2 with TRBJ2-4; TRBD1 is a possible D gene (7 bases). The V end was cut by 4 bases, the J end by 8 bases, with 18 bases between. This CDR3 has 15 amino acids. Germline V gene lookup returns CDR1 SGHTA and CDR2 FQGNSA. The CDR3 region is CASSSQRTGGYIQYF. CDR3 nucleotides: TGTGCCAGCAGCTCCCAACGGACAGGAGGGTACATTCAGTACTTC.

This clonotype has just a few counts. The chain carries TRBV7-8 and TRBJ2-5, with D unresolved. V dropped 5 bases and J dropped 7 bases, with 17 bases sitting between them. Germline V lookup: CDR1 SGHVS, CDR2 FQNEAQ. The CDR3 runs to 14 residues. Written as DNA, the CDR3 is TGTGCCAGCAGCCCGGCTGGGTGGGAAGGGACCCAGTACTTC. Its protein product is CASSPAGWEGTQYF.

About this clonotype itself: Because it lacks the conserved phenylalanine or tryptophan at the end, this CDR3 is likely a read error. The rearrangement uses TRBV12-3 or TRBV12-4 and TRBJ2-3; D remains ambiguous. This CDR3 contains 12 residues. Trimming shortened V by 6 bases and J by 5 bases, and 9 bases separated the two germline ends. The CDR3 region has the DNA TGTGCCAGCAGCTGGAGAAGAGATACGCAGTATTCC. It yields the protein CASSWRRDTQYS.